Each of the 19 T cell receptor beta chains below was sequenced from the same sample in a study of prognosis after radiotherapy for stage I lung cancer. The genomic DNA TCR beta CDR3 region underwent two rounds of multiplex PCR. Round one of PCR was performed, and it used primers specific to each TRBV and TRBJ gene. One entry per CDR3 protein, called by TCRdb with MiXCR from the multiplex PCR reads. Here the sample spans nearly 35,000 distinct CDR3 sequences, nearly 35% being singletons. The starting material was PBMCs, obtained before or after stereotactic body radiation therapy (not recorded which). The origin of the receptors is a donor over 45 with non-small cell lung cancer.

This clonotype is termed medium-sized. J is TRBJ1-1 and V is TRBV5-8; the match to TRBD1 covers 7 bases. CDR1 and CDR2 (germline): SGHTS, YDEGEE. The CDR3 extends over 15 amino acids. The V segment lost 3 bases and the J segment 1 base; nucleotides outside the gene matches: 6. The CDR3 region has the DNA TGTGCCAGCAGCTCTGCCGGGACAGCGAACACTGAAGCTTTCTTT. Translating gives CASSSAGTANTEAFF.

This clonotype was seen at least ten times. V is TRBV5-5 and J is TRBJ2-1, with D perhaps being TRBD1 or TRBD2 (5 bases each). V dropped 6 bases and J dropped 9 bases, with 25 bases sitting between them. Germline CDR1 and CDR2: SGHKS and YYEKEE (reference sequence). CDR3 length: 16 amino acids. As DNA, the CDR3 is TGTGCCAGCACCCGGGACCTGGCCAACGCACGGGGTGAGCAGTTCTTC. Amino acids: CASTRDLANARGEQFF.

Comments on this clonotype: Since a much larger clone is just one base distant, this may be a read error. V and J are TRBV14 and TRBJ2-1, with 7 bases identical to TRBD2. CDR1 and CDR2 (germline): SGHDN, FVKESK. V was pared by 4 bases and J by 13 bases, with 7 bases of the junction left unmatched. The CDR3 runs 12 residues. The CDR3 sequence: CASSPTRGDQFF. Here the CDR3 DNA reads TGTGCCAGCAGCCCGACTCGGGGGGATCAGTTCTTC.

This clonotype has at least ten counts. J is TRBJ2-5 and V is TRBV4-2; the D is unclear. This CDR3 comprises 17 residues. V dropped 0 bases and J dropped 5 bases, with 19 bases sitting between them. The germline CDR1 and CDR2 sequences are LGHNA and YNFKEQ. For the CDR3, the DNA is TGTGCCAGCAGCCAAGAGTGGGTGGCAGGTTATGGGGAGACCCAGTACTTC. Translating gives CASSQEWVAGYGETQYF.

In its sample, this clonotype was seen many times. The chain couples TRBV7-9 to TRBJ2-5, with 9 bases lining up with TRBD2. Germline CDR1 and CDR2: SEHNR and FQNEAQ (reference sequence). After removal of 3 bases from V and 5 bases from J, the junction contained 4 bases not matched to a gene. The length of the CDR3 is 14 residues. The CDR3 sequence: CASSFGTSRETQYF. The DNA for the CDR3 is TGTGCCAGCAGCTTCGGGACTAGCAGGGAGACCCAGTACTTC. Complete variable domain (other parts from reference TRBV7-9 and TRBJ2-5): DTGVSQNPRHKITKRGQNVTFRCDPISEHNRLYWYRQTLGQGPEFLTYFQNEAQLEKSRLLSDRFSAERPKGSFSTLEIQRTEQGDSAMYLCASSFGTSRETQYFGPGTRLLVL.

This clonotype is medium-sized (0.01 to 0.1%). The chain carries TRBV19 and TRBJ1-5, with 9 bases lining up with TRBD1. This CDR3 spans 15 amino acids. The V gene's germline CDR1 is LNHDA and CDR2 SQIVND (reference sequence). J lost 5 bases, V lost 3 bases, and 5 bases had no gene match. CDR3 region: CASSISRDRDQPQHF. For the CDR3, the DNA is TGTGCCAGTAGTATTAGTAGGGACAGGGATCAGCCCCAGCATTTT.

This clonotype is medium-sized (0.01 to 0.1%) within its sample. The chain is built from TRBV11-2 and TRBJ1-2; D call uncertain. This CDR3 spans 15 amino acids. The germline V and J ends were trimmed by 1 base and 0 bases, with 9 bases remaining between them. Germline CDR1 SGHAT, CDR2 FQNNGV. The CDR3 DNA is TGTGCCAGCAGCTTAGGTGGCAGAGCTAACTATGGCTACACCTTC. Encoded protein: CASSLGGRANYGYTF.

About this clonotype itself: Its ends do not fully match the called genes, so a read error is possible. This chain connects TRBV28 to TRBJ2-7; TRBD1 matches 7 bases. The CDR3 is 14 residues long. The V gene's germline CDR1 is MDHEN and CDR2 SYDVKM. The CDR3, as DNA: TGTACCAGCAGTGAGGGGGCCATGACTTACGAGCAGTACTTC. Protein: CTSSEGAMTYEQYF.

Ten or more counts support this clonotype. The V gene is TRBV3-1, the J gene TRBJ2-5, with TRBD1 identical over 7 bases. Unmatched junction bases numbered 3, after V lost 0 bases and J lost 5 bases. Germline CDR1 and CDR2: LGHDT and YNNKEL (reference sequence). This CDR3 contains 14 residues. In DNA, the CDR3 is TGTGCCAGCAGCCAAGAAGGGGGCTGGGAGACCCAGTACTTC. This translates into CASSQEGGWETQYF.

With regard to this clonotype: A much larger clone is a single base away; this may be a read error. This chain joins TRBV6-2 or TRBV6-3 and TRBJ2-6, with 9 bases lining up with TRBD1. CDR1 is MNHEY and CDR2 is SVGEGT in the germline V gene. After removal of 5 bases from V and 6 bases from J, the junction contained 8 bases not matched to a gene. The CDR3 runs to 16 residues. The CDR3 DNA is TGTGCCAGCAGTGAACAGGGGGCTTCGGAGGCCAACGTCCTGACTTTC. This gives the protein CASSEQGASEANVLTF.

The chain recombines TRBV12-3 or TRBV12-4 with TRBJ2-1, with 7 nucleotides matching TRBD1. V trimming: 8 bases; J trimming: 12 bases; junction bases outside the gene matches: 10. The CDR3 runs 12 residues. CDR3 DNA: TGTGCCAGCTACACAGGGGTCAGCGGGCAGTTCTTC. Encoded protein: CASYTGVSGQFF.

This clonotype was detected ten times or more. The gene calls are TRBV6-5 and TRBJ1-5, with D tentatively TRBD1 (5 bases). Germline lookup yields CDR1 MNHEY and CDR2 SVGAGI. The V end was cut by 0 bases, the J end by 10 bases, with 10 bases between. The CDR3 spans 13 residues. CDR3 protein: CASSYSDIDPQHF. The CDR3 DNA follows: TGTGCCAGCAGTTACTCGGACATTGATCCCCAGCATTTT.

This clonotype came up many times. The gene calls are TRBV28 and TRBJ1-1; D is perhaps TRBD1 (5 bases). V was clipped by 5 bases and J by 2 bases, with 9 bases between them. The CDR3 is made up of 13 amino acids. The germline V gene has CDR1 MDHEN and CDR2 SYDVKM. CDR3 in amino acids: CASSEGQNTEAFF. In nucleotides, the CDR3 is TGTGCCAGCAGTGAAGGACAAAACACTGAAGCTTTCTTT. Filled out from reference TRBV28 and TRBJ1-1, the complete variable domain reads DVKVTQSSRYLVKRTGEKVFLECVQDMDHENMFWYRQDPGLGLRLIYFSYDVKMKEKGDIPEGYSVSREKKERFSLILESASTNQTSMYLCASSEGQNTEAFFGQGTRLTVV.

This clonotype was observed at least ten times. The CDR3 sequence: CAWSDDSSGANVLTF. The CDR3 DNA is TGTGCCTGGAGTGATGACAGCTCTGGGGCCAACGTCCTGACTTTC. This chain joins TRBV30 and TRBJ2-6; the D gene is possibly TRBD1 (5 bases). V was pared by 1 base and J by 0 bases, with 7 bases between. CDR1 and CDR2 (germline): GTSNPN, SVGIG (reference sequence). The CDR3 has 15 residues.

The chain couples TRBV6-1 to TRBJ2-5, with a possible D match to TRBD2 (5 bases). The CDR3 sequence is 14 residues long. V was pared by 8 bases and J by 2 bases, with 15 bases between. CDR1 MNHNS and CDR2 SASEGT come from the germline V gene. The CDR3 DNA sequence: TGTGCCAGCGGGAGTTTATCAGTTCAAGAGACCCAGTACTTC. Protein: CASGSLSVQETQYF.

This clonotype occurred many times. The CDR3, as DNA: TGTGCCAGCAGTCCAACTCGGTCGGGAGATACGCAGTATTTT. This codes for CASSPTRSGDTQYF. The genes are TRBV12-3 or TRBV12-4 and TRBJ2-3; D remains unclear. The ends were cut back, 5 bases at V and 5 bases at J, with 14 bases in the middle. There are 14 residues in the CDR3.

The sample holds many counts of this clonotype. The chain has TRBV18 and TRBJ2-3; the match to TRBD1 covers 8 bases. This CDR3 comprises 14 residues. CDR1 and CDR2 (germline): KGHSH, LQKENI. J gave up 5 bases and V 0 bases, and 1 base lay outside the gene matches. This chain's CDR3 is CASSPPGTGDTQYF. CDR3 sequence (DNA): TGTGCCAGCTCACCACCCGGGACAGGAGATACGCAGTATTTT.

This clonotype has at least ten counts. The J gene is TRBJ1-1, the V gene TRBV20-1; weak D call: TRBD1 (5 bases). Germline values: CDR1 DFQATT, CDR2 SNEGSKA (reference sequence). This CDR3 region has 10 residues. V dropped 4 bases and J dropped 5 bases, with 5 bases sitting between them. The CDR3 spells CSATGTEAFF. The CDR3 DNA reads TGCAGTGCTACAGGGACTGAAGCTTTCTTT.

This clonotype occurred many times. This chain uses TRBV18 with TRBJ2-7, with D unresolved. Germline V CDR1 and CDR2: KGHSH, LQKENI. This CDR3 comprises 12 residues. Trimming cost V 2 bases and J 3 bases, with 5 bases left between them. CDR3 in DNA: TGTGCCAGCTCACCAACTCTCTACGAGCAGTACTTC. This sequence encodes CASSPTLYEQYF.